These 15 T cell receptor beta chains were all obtained from the same sample, sequenced in a study of T cells in Graves' hyperthyroidism and ophthalmopathy. Using RNA transcripts as the source, TCR beta CDR3 regions were amplified. The HTBI primer set served for first-round RT-PCR of the TCR CDR3. TCRdb called the multiplex PCR reads again in MiXCR, with one record for every CDR3 protein. The profile shows around 540,000 distinct CDR3 sequences, about half of them singletons. The specimen was peripheral blood or thyroid tissue (not recorded which). The receptors here all came from a woman aged 18-29 years with Graves' hyperthyroidism.

In this sample, this clonotype turned up a few times. The CDR3 DNA follows: TGTGCCAGCAGTTCTTTCCAGGGCGAGCAGTACTTC. Translating it yields CASSSFQGEQYF. The chain links TRBV6-6 to TRBJ2-7; possibly TRBD1 for D (5 bases). CDR3 size: 12 residues. With 4 bases removed from V and 6 bases from J, the gap between germline ends came to 10 bases. Germline assignment: CDR1 MNHNY and CDR2 SVGAGI (reference sequence).

The chain employs TRBV10-3 and TRBJ1-1, with 8 bases aligning to TRBD1. V gave up 6 bases and J gave up 1 base; unmatched junction bases: 10. CDR1 ENHRY and CDR2 SYGVKD come from the germline V gene. The CDR3 contains 16 residues. CDR3 DNA sequence: TGTGCCATCAGAACCACAGGGGGAGTAAGGAACACTGAAGCTTTCTTT. It codes for CAIRTTGGVRNTEAFF.

This clonotype was counted a few times. The rearrangement joins TRBV20-1 to TRBJ1-1; tentative D call: TRBD1 (5 bases). CDR1 is DFQATT and CDR2 is SNEGSKA in the germline V gene (reference sequence). This CDR3 has 14 residues. V lost 1 base, J lost 0 bases, and 9 bases lay in between. Here the CDR3 reads CSARGGHMNTEAFF. CDR3 DNA sequence: TGCAGTGCTAGAGGAGGACATATGAACACTGAAGCTTTCTTT.

This clonotype was counted only a few times. The V call is TRBV6-1, the J call TRBJ2-7, with 7 bases that match TRBD2. The germline CDR1 and CDR2 sequences are MNHNS and SASEGT. Trimming cost V 4 bases and J 2 bases; bases outside gene matches: 5. The CDR3 loop spans 14 amino acids. The DNA of the CDR3 is TGTGCCAGCAGTGGGGCCGGGGGGACCTACGAGCAGTACTTC. Its translation is CASSGAGGTYEQYF.

The chain combines TRBV29-1 with TRBJ2-2, with a weak D call TRBD1 (6 bases). Germline-derived CDR1 and CDR2 are SQVTM and ANQGSEA. The CDR3 loop spans 15 amino acids. V lost 4 bases and J lost 2, with 14 bases in between. The CDR3 DNA sequence: TGCAGCGTTGCGGGGCTCAGGGGTAACACCGGGGAGCTGTTTTTT. It is translated as CSVAGLRGNTGELFF.

This clonotype was seen a single time. This chain links TRBV24-1 with TRBJ2-7; D gene uncertain. In germline, CDR1 is KGHDR, CDR2 SFDVKD. Trimming shortened V by 5 bases and J by 6 bases, and 7 bases separated the two germline ends. The CDR3 runs to 11 residues. The CDR3 DNA reads TGTGCCACCAGTGTTACGCGCGAGCAGTACTTC. It is translated as CATSVTREQYF.

The chain carries TRBV10-3 and TRBJ1-1; perhaps TRBD1 as D (5 bases). This CDR3 comprises 13 residues. Trimming left V 5 bases short and J 6 bases short, with 13 bases between. Germline V gives CDR1 ENHRY, CDR2 SYGVKD. The DNA for the CDR3 is TGTGCCATCAGTCAACAGGCAAGCTCTGAAGCTTTCTTT. Protein sequence: CAISQQASSEAFF.

This sequence joins TRBV2 and TRBJ2-7, with a weak D call TRBD2 (6 bases). Trimming removed 3 bases from V and 2 bases from J, with 11 bases in between. The V gene's germline CDR1 is SNHLY and CDR2 FYNNEI. The CDR3 has 14 residues. The CDR3, as DNA: TGTGCCAGCAGTGACGGGAGTCACGCCTACGAGCAGTACTTC. It yields the protein CASSDGSHAYEQYF.

Ten or more counts support this clonotype. The chain is built from TRBV2 and TRBJ1-2; D possibly corresponds to TRBD1 (6 bases). This CDR3 spans 13 amino acids. V lost 4 bases, J lost 6 bases, and 12 bases lay in between. Germline loops: CDR1 SNHLY, CDR2 FYNNEI. The CDR3 loop reads CASSANRVNGYTF. CDR3 bases: TGTGCCAGCAGTGCCAACAGGGTAAATGGCTACACCTTC. The complete variable domain, with remaining parts taken from reference TRBV2 and TRBJ1-2, reads EPEVTQTPSHQVTQMGQEVILRCVPISNHLYFYWYRQILGQKVEFLVSFYNNEISEKSEIFDDQFSVERPDGSNFTLKIRSTKLEDSAMYFCASSANRVNGYTFGSGTRLTVV.

This clonotype was seen a few times. The gene calls are TRBV25-1 and TRBJ1-1; D may be TRBD1 (5 bases). V was trimmed by 6 bases and J by 0 bases, leaving 17 bases between them. The germline V gene has CDR1 MGHDK and CDR2 SYGVNS. This CDR3 spans 16 amino acids. CDR3: CASSLGHNRMNTEAFF. The CDR3 nucleotides read TGTGCCAGCAGCTTAGGCCATAACAGGATGAACACTGAAGCTTTCTTT. Variable domain in full (rest from reference TRBV25-1 and TRBJ1-1): EADIYQTPRYLVIGTGKKITLECSQTMGHDKMYWYQQDPGMELHLIHYSYGVNSTEKGDLSSESTVSRIRTEHFPLTLESARPSHTSQYLCASSLGHNRMNTEAFFGQGTRLTVV.

This sequence joins TRBV19 and TRBJ1-4, with a tentative D call TRBD1 (5 bases). This CDR3 spans 18 amino acids. The germline V gene has CDR1 LNHDA and CDR2 SQIVND (reference sequence). The V end lost 0 bases, the J end lost 0 bases, and 14 bases lay between the germline ends. The CDR3 region has the DNA TGTGCCAGTAGTATAGATGGTGGGGGATCCGCAACTAATGAAAAACTGTTTTTT. Its translation is CASSIDGGGSATNEKLFF.

The table lists this clonotype with many counts. The genes are TRBV10-3 and TRBJ2-2; D gene ambiguous. Germline loops: CDR1 ENHRY, CDR2 SYGVKD. V lost 2 bases to trimming and J lost 6 bases, with 10 bases between them. The CDR3 is made up of 14 amino acids. The CDR3 spells CAISETTIAGELFF. CDR3 sequence (DNA): TGTGCCATCAGTGAGACGACAATCGCCGGGGAGCTGTTTTTT.

This clonotype was counted many times. V is TRBV7-8 and J is TRBJ1-6; 11 bases fit TRBD1. There are 15 residues in the CDR3. CDR1 and CDR2 from the germline V gene are SGHVS and FQNEAQ. Trimming cost V 5 bases and J 10 bases; bases outside gene matches: 7. The CDR3 loop is CASSLTGTGGSPLHF. The DNA for the CDR3 is TGTGCCAGCAGCCTGACCGGGACAGGGGGATCACCCCTCCACTTT.

The chain carries TRBV4-1 and TRBJ1-5, with 7 bases fitting TRBD1. CDR1 is MGHRA, CDR2 YSYEKL, per germline. The CDR3 is made up of 16 amino acids. Germline trimming cut 5 bases from V and 1 base from J; bases unmatched to any gene: 8. Here the CDR3 DNA reads TGCGCCAGCAGCTCTCGACAGGGATGGAGCAATCAGCCCCAGCATTTT. Translation gives CASSSRQGWSNQPQHF.

This clonotype was seen more than once but under ten times. The chain links TRBV7-9 to TRBJ1-2, with D maybe TRBD1 (6 bases). This CDR3 region has 15 residues. With 5 bases removed from V and 9 bases from J, the gap between germline ends came to 22 bases. In germline, CDR1 is SEHNR, CDR2 FQNEAQ (reference sequence). CDR3 residues: CASSQGSGTLISYTF. CDR3 bases: TGTGCCAGCAGCCAAGGGTCCGGGACACTGATCAGCTACACCTTC.